The 28 T cell receptor beta chains reported below all come from one sample, sequenced in a study of T cell repertoires in cytomegalovirus infection. TCRdb itself ran the reads through MiXCR, one entry per CDR3 protein. Here the sample spans some 680,000 distinct CDR3 sequences, roughly 35% being singletons. The sequenced sample was PBMCs. The receptors stem from a human donor in good health (CMV status not recorded). Some clones in this sample may be carry-over from other donors' samples.

This clonotype was found a few times. The V call is TRBV7-6, the J call TRBJ2-2, with 8 nucleotides matching TRBD1. The CDR3 is 14 amino acids. CDR1 is SGHVS, CDR2 FNYEAQ, per germline. V gave up 11 bases and J gave up 0 bases; unmatched junction bases: 5. The CDR3 here is CACAGQANTGELFF. CDR3 nucleotide sequence: TGTGCCTGCGCGGGACAGGCGAACACCGGGGAGCTGTTTTTT. The full variable domain, its missing parts supplied by reference TRBV7-6 and TRBJ2-2, is GAGVSQSPRYKVTKRGQDVALRCDPISGHVSLYWYRQALGQGPEFLTYFNYEAQQDKSGLPNDRFSAERPEGSISTLTIQRTEQRDSAMYRCACAGQANTGELFFGEGSRLTVL.

The rearrangement links TRBV28 to TRBJ1-2; perhaps TRBD1 as D (5 bases). V lost 3 bases to trimming and J lost 8 bases, with 16 bases between them. The CDR3 sequence is 14 residues long. Germline values: CDR1 MDHEN, CDR2 SYDVKM. The CDR3: CASSFSARVKGYTF. The CDR3 DNA reads TGTGCCAGCAGTTTTTCGGCCAGGGTGAAAGGCTACACCTTC.

This clonotype was counted only a few times. V is TRBV5-6 and J is TRBJ1-5; D not certain. Germline V lookup: CDR1 SGHDT, CDR2 YYEEEE. The CDR3 extends over 17 amino acids. The V end lost 1 base, the J end lost 0 bases, and 14 bases lay between the germline ends. The CDR3 spells CASSLLSGEYSNQPQHF. The CDR3 DNA reads TGTGCCAGCAGCTTGCTGTCTGGGGAATATAGCAATCAGCCCCAGCATTTT.

The chain carries TRBV11-3 and TRBJ2-6; unclear D gene. The CDR3 is 15 residues long. Trimming pared 3 bases from V and 2 bases from J, leaving 8 bases between. Germline assignment: CDR1 SGHNT and CDR2 YENEEA. The CDR3 region is CASSLGRTGANVLTF. In DNA, the CDR3 is TGTGCCAGCAGCTTGGGTAGGACTGGGGCCAACGTCCTGACTTTC.

The chain uses TRBV20-1 and TRBJ2-2; 14 bases fit TRBD2. This CDR3 contains 18 residues. The ends lost 0 bases at V and 3 bases at J; junction bases unmatched: 6. CDR1 is DFQATT and CDR2 is SNEGSKA in the germline V gene (reference sequence). The CDR3 DNA reads as TGCAGTGCTAGAGACCGGACTAGCGGGGGGCGGGACACCGGGGAGCTGTTTTTT. Translating gives CSARDRTSGGRDTGELFF.

This clonotype showed up just a few times. The V call is TRBV12-3 or TRBV12-4, the J call TRBJ1-6; 8 nucleotides line up with TRBD1. CDR3 length equals 16 residues. V lost 4 bases and J lost 9; bases outside the gene matches: 11. The CDR3 sequence: CASSSKTGAHGSPLHF. For the CDR3, the DNA is TGTGCCAGCAGTTCGAAGACAGGGGCCCACGGTTCACCCCTCCACTTT.

The rearrangement uses TRBV12-3 or TRBV12-4 and TRBJ2-5, with D unresolved. V was cut by 6 bases and J by 5 bases, with 13 bases left in between. The CDR3 totals 13 residues. CDR3 sequence: CASSPESWETQYF. CDR3 DNA sequence: TGTGCCAGCAGCCCCGAGTCCTGGGAGACCCAGTACTTC.

In this sample, this clonotype turned up a few times. This chain links TRBV28 with TRBJ2-7; 10 nucleotides align to TRBD1. The ends lost 5 bases at V and 6 bases at J; junction bases unmatched: 7. The CDR3 has 14 residues. CDR1 is MDHEN, CDR2 SYDVKM, per germline. The CDR3 DNA reads as TGTGCCAGCAGTCAACCAGGGACAGGGGTCGAGCAGTACTTC. Its translation is CASSQPGTGVEQYF.

The chain uses TRBV27 and TRBJ1-2, with 9 bases identical to TRBD1. CDR1 is MNHEY and CDR2 is SMNVEV in the germline V gene (reference sequence). The J segment lost 0 bases and the V segment lost 7 bases, leaving 6 bases of the junction unmatched. The length of the CDR3 is 15 residues. CDR3 nucleotide sequence: TGTGCCAGCAAACCGGGACAGGGCTCTAACTATGGCTACACCTTC. Translated, it gives CASKPGQGSNYGYTF.

The chain employs TRBV20-1 and TRBJ1-2; 11 bases agree with TRBD1. With 0 bases clipped from V and 5 bases from J, the junction kept 5 bases outside the gene matches. The germline gives CDR1 DFQATT, CDR2 SNEGSKA (reference sequence). This CDR3 has 15 residues. The CDR3: CSARDTDRGLYGYTF. DNA of the CDR3: TGCAGTGCTAGAGATACGGACAGGGGGCTTTATGGCTACACCTTC.

This clonotype has a count of ten or more. The chain joins TRBV7-2 to TRBJ2-5; TRBD2 matches at 10 bases. The germline V gene has CDR1 SGHTA and CDR2 FQGNSA. The CDR3 totals 16 residues. V was clipped by 0 bases and J by 2 bases; unmatched bases: 3. This CDR3 is CASSLASGRSQETQYF. For the CDR3, the DNA is TGTGCCAGCAGCTTAGCTAGCGGGAGGTCTCAAGAGACCCAGTACTTC. Drawing the rest from reference TRBV7-2 and TRBJ2-5, the complete variable domain is GAGVSQSPSNKVTEKGKDVELRCDPISGHTALYWYRQSLGQGLEFLIYFQGNSAPDKSGLPSDRFSAERTGGSVSTLTIQRTQQEDSAVYLCASSLASGRSQETQYFGPGTRLLVL.

This clonotype was found a few times. V and J are TRBV20-1 and TRBJ2-5, with D perhaps TRBD1 (6 bases). Germline CDR1 and CDR2: DFQATT and SNEGSKA (reference sequence). Trimming removed 0 bases from V and 1 base from J, with 9 bases in between. The CDR3 is made up of 14 amino acids. CDR3 bases: TGCAGTGCTAGAGATGGACAGCCCCAAGAGACCCAGTACTTC. As protein: CSARDGQPQETQYF.

V and J are TRBV2 and TRBJ1-4; D remains unclear. The CDR3 totals 15 residues. Germline loops: CDR1 SNHLY, CDR2 FYNNEI. Trimming shortened V by 3 bases and J by 5 bases, and 13 bases separated the two germline ends. In nucleotides, the CDR3 is TGTGCCAGCAGTGAGAATTACAGCCTCAATGAAAAACTGTTTTTT. It yields the protein CASSENYSLNEKLFF.

This chain joins TRBV7-2 and TRBJ2-3; no clear D. This CDR3 is 16 amino acids long. V was cut by 3 bases and J by 0 bases, with 13 bases left in between. Germline assignment: CDR1 SGHTA and CDR2 FQGNSA. CDR3 amino acids: CASSLQPELSTDTQYF. The CDR3 nucleotides read TGTGCCAGCAGCTTGCAACCAGAGCTTAGCACAGATACGCAGTATTTT.

In this sample, this clonotype turned up a few times. The chain is built from TRBV6-4 and TRBJ2-1; D not certain. V was shortened by 0 bases and J by 9 bases, with 9 bases between the two germline ends. The CDR3 is made up of 13 amino acids. From germline, CDR1 is MRHNA and CDR2 SNTAGT. The CDR3 region is CASSDSIGSEQFF. As DNA, the CDR3 is TGTGCCAGCAGTGACTCGATTGGATCTGAGCAGTTCTTC.

This clonotype was seen at least ten times. The junction and the germline gene differ at one end; a read error may be behind it. The V call is TRBV30, the J call TRBJ1-1, with D tentatively TRBD1 (5 bases). The CDR3 has 15 residues. Germline values: CDR1 GTSNPN, CDR2 SVGIG (reference sequence). The CDR3 protein is CAWKTGEWGNAEAFF. As DNA, the CDR3 is TGTGCCTGGAAAACGGGAGAGTGGGGGAACGCTGAAGCTTTCTTT.

The chain couples TRBV28 to TRBJ1-5; the D is unclear. The V and J ends lost 3 bases and 0 bases respectively, with 9 bases between them. The germline V gene encodes CDR1 MDHEN and CDR2 SYDVKM. The CDR3 length is 15 residues. Here the CDR3 reads CASSFSRASNQPQHF. The CDR3 DNA reads TGTGCCAGCAGTTTTAGTAGGGCTAGCAATCAGCCCCAGCATTTT.

The rearrangement links TRBV29-1 to TRBJ2-1, with 7 bases matching TRBD2. The V gene's germline CDR1 is SQVTM and CDR2 ANQGSEA. J was trimmed by 3 bases and V by 5 bases; bases with no gene match: 7. CDR3 size: 14 residues. The DNA of the CDR3 is TGCAGCGTTCCCGAATGGGGGGGCTACAATGAGCAGTTCTTC. Translation: CSVPEWGGYNEQFF.

To note about this clonotype: Sequence at one end of the junction differs from germline and may be a read error. The chain carries TRBV7-2 and TRBJ1-1; D is uncertain. The CDR3 has 14 residues. The V gene's germline CDR1 is SGHTA and CDR2 FQGNSA. The DNA of the CDR3 is TGTGCCAACAGCTTCCCCGGGTGGAACACTGAAGCTTTCTTT. This encodes CANSFPGWNTEAFF.

This clonotype was recorded at least ten times. The chain carries TRBV6-1 and TRBJ2-3, with D possibly TRBD2 on 6 matching bases. The CDR3 covers 14 residues. Trimming shortened V by 7 bases and J by 5 bases, and 16 bases separated the two germline ends. Per the germline V gene, CDR1 is MNHNS and CDR2 is SASEGT. CDR3 nucleotides: TGTGCCAGCACTCAGGAGGGGTTAGGAGATACGCAGTATTTT. Protein product: CASTQEGLGDTQYF.

The genes are TRBV28 and TRBJ2-2; 9 bases fit TRBD1. J was trimmed by 7 bases and V by 6 bases; bases with no gene match: 9. In germline, CDR1 is MDHEN, CDR2 SYDVKM. This CDR3 contains 15 residues. This CDR3 reads CASRNPGTGFGELFF. Written as DNA, the CDR3 is TGTGCCAGCAGAAATCCAGGGACAGGGTTCGGGGAGCTGTTTTTT.

The V gene is TRBV2, the J gene TRBJ1-5, with 7 bases identical to TRBD1. There are 17 residues in the CDR3. Germline CDR1 and CDR2: SNHLY and FYNNEI. Trimming cost V 6 bases and J 5 bases; bases outside gene matches: 16. CDR3 protein: CASRGKSTQGKHQPQHF. CDR3 nucleotide sequence: TGTGCCAGCAGGGGTAAATCGACACAGGGGAAGCATCAGCCCCAGCATTTT.

This clonotype came up a few times. This chain connects TRBV4-2 to TRBJ2-4; D remains ambiguous. The CDR3 runs 17 residues. V was pared by 0 bases and J by 0 bases, with 12 bases between. CDR1 and CDR2 from the germline V gene are LGHNA and YNFKEQ. The CDR3 protein is CASSQEPRSGAKNIQYF. The CDR3, as DNA: TGTGCCAGCAGCCAAGAACCTAGGTCAGGAGCCAAAAACATTCAGTACTTC.

This clonotype appeared a few times. The chain combines TRBV20-1 with TRBJ2-7; TRBD1 matches 7 bases. CDR1 and CDR2 (germline): DFQATT, SNEGSKA (reference sequence). This CDR3 region has 14 residues. Trimming took 5 bases from V and 3 from J; bases not matched to a gene: 10. CDR3 nucleotides: TGCAGTGCTTCTAGGGGGCAGGCTGGCTACGAGCAGTACTTC. This sequence encodes CSASRGQAGYEQYF.

This chain links TRBV28 with TRBJ2-1; the match to TRBD2 covers 13 bases. The CDR3 totals 15 residues. The V segment lost 1 base and the J segment 11 bases; nucleotides outside the gene matches: 5. The germline V gene encodes CDR1 MDHEN and CDR2 SYDVKM. The CDR3 DNA reads as TGTGCCAGCAGTTTATTACTAGCGGGGGGGAGGAAGCAGTTCTTC. Protein: CASSLLLAGGRKQFF.

The gene calls are TRBV9 and TRBJ1-2, with unresolved D. The CDR3 totals 12 residues. V was cut by 0 bases and J by 6 bases, with 6 bases left in between. In germline, CDR1 is SGDLS, CDR2 YYNGEE. DNA of the CDR3: TGTGCCAGCAGCGTAGCCTGGAATGGCTACACCTTC. As protein: CASSVAWNGYTF.

This sequence joins TRBV7-8 and TRBJ1-1; D perhaps matches TRBD1 (5 bases). The V end was cut by 5 bases, the J end by 7 bases, with 17 bases between. This CDR3 spans 14 amino acids. Germline values: CDR1 SGHVS, CDR2 FQNEAQ. The CDR3 nucleotides are TGTGCCAGCAGCCCGGGACGGATCGCGCTTGAAGCTTTCTTT. It codes for CASSPGRIALEAFF.

This clonotype showed up many times. The junction and the germline gene differ at one end; a read error may be behind it. The chain links TRBV12-3 or TRBV12-4 to TRBJ2-1; D possibly corresponds to TRBD1 (5 bases). CDR3 length equals 12 residues. DNA for the CDR3: TGTGCCAGCAGGTCTAGTCAGGGTCCCCAGTCCTTC. It yields the protein CASRSSQGPQSF.